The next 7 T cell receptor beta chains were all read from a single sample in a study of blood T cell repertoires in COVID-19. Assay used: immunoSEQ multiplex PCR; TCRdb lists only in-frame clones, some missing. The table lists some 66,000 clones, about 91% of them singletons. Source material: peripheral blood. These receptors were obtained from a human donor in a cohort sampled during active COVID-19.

CDR3 in DNA: TGTGCCAGCAGTGAAGGGACTAGCGGGAGGTTAAGTGAGACCCAGTACTTC. This sequence encodes CASSEGTSGRLSETQYF. The chain employs TRBV25-1 and TRBJ2-5; 15 bases agree with TRBD2. Germline-derived CDR1 and CDR2 are MGHDK and SYGVNS. This CDR3 is built from 17 residues. Trimming cost V 2 bases and J 5 bases; bases outside gene matches: 6.

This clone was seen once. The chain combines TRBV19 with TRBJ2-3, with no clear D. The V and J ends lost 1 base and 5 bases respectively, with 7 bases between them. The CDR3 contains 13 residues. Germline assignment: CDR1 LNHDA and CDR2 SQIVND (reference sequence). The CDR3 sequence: CASSIGALDTQYF. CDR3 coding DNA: TGTGCCAGTAGTATAGGAGCCTTAGATACGCAGTATTTT.

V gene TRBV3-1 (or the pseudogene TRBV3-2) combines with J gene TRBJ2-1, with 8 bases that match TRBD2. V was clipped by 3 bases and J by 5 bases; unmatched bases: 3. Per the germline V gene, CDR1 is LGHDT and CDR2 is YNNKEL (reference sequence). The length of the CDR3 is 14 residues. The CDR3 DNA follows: TGTGCCAGCAGCCAGCAGCGGGGGCACAATGAGCAGTTCTTC. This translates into CASSQQRGHNEQFF.

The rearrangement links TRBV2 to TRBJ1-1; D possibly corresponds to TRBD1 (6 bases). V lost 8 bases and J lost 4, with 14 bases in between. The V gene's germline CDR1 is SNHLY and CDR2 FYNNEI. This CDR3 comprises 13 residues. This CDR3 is CASHLGAGTEAFF. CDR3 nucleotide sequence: TGTGCCAGCCACCTGGGGGCGGGCACTGAAGCTTTCTTT.

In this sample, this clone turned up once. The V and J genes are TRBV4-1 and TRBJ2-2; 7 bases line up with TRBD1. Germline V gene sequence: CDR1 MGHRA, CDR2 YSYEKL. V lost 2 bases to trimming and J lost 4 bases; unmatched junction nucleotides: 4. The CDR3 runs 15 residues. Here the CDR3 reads CASSQTGVGTGELFF. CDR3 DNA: TGCGCCAGCAGCCAAACAGGGGTTGGCACCGGGGAGCTGTTTTTT.

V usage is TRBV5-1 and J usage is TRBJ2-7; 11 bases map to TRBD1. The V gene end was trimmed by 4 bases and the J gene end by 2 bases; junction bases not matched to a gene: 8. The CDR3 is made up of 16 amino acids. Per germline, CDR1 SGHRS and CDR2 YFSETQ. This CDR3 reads CASSPTPGQGAYEQYF. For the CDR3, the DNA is TGCGCCAGCAGCCCAACTCCGGGACAGGGGGCCTACGAGCAGTACTTC.

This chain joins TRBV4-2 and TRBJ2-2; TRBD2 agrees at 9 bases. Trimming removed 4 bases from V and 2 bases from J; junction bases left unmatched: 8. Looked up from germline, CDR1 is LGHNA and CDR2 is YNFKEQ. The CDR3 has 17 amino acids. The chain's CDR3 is CASSPGASGTNTGELFF. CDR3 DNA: TGTGCCAGCAGCCCAGGGGCTAGCGGGACCAACACCGGGGAGCTGTTTTTT.